Each of the 5 T cell receptor beta chains below was sequenced from the same sample in a study of cytomegalovirus exposure and HLA in healthy donors. 13 Jbeta primers and 60 Vbeta primers were used for the PCR. Clones were sequenced by immunoSEQ multiplex PCR, and TCRdb holds only the in-frame ones, with some missing. The sample consists of around 110,000 clones, roughly 74% of them appearing once. The sequenced sample consisted of PBMCs. These receptors all stem from a man aged 35 to 55 in good health and CMV-seronegative.

This clone has only a few counts. The rearrangement joins TRBV7-9 to TRBJ2-3; 10 nucleotides line up with TRBD1. The CDR3 runs 15 residues. V lost 4 bases and J lost 4; bases outside the gene matches: 5. Looked up from germline, CDR1 is SEHNR and CDR2 is FQNEAQ (reference sequence). DNA for the CDR3: TGTGCCAGCAGCTCGTCGACAGGGGGCGCAGATACGCAGTATTTT. Translated: CASSSSTGGADTQYF.

The J gene is TRBJ2-5, the V gene TRBV25-1, with D uncertain. Trimming removed 4 bases from V and 4 bases from J, with 7 bases in between. Germline CDR1 is MGHDK and CDR2 is SYGVNS. This CDR3 has 12 residues. CDR3 in amino acids: CASSGALETQYF. The CDR3 coding sequence is TGTGCCAGCAGTGGCGCTTTAGAGACCCAGTACTTC. Full variable domain (remainder filled in from reference TRBV25-1 and TRBJ2-5): EADIYQTPRYLVIGTGKKITLECSQTMGHDKMYWYQQDPGMELHLIHYSYGVNSTEKGDLSSESTVSRIRTEHFPLTLESARPSHTSQYLCASSGALETQYFGPGTRLLVL.

This chain joins TRBV6-5 and TRBJ2-5, with D unresolved. Germline values: CDR1 MNHEY, CDR2 SVGAGI. The CDR3 covers 14 residues. The V end lost 4 bases, the J end lost 0 bases, and 9 bases lay between the germline ends. The DNA for the CDR3 is TGTGCCAGCAGTTTGGGCGTGTACCAAGAGACCCAGTACTTC. Translating gives CASSLGVYQETQYF.

The table lists this clone with a few counts. The genes are TRBV5-8 and TRBJ2-1; 10 nucleotides agree with TRBD1. With V trimmed by 4 bases and J by 4 bases, 5 bases remained unmatched. CDR1 is SGHTS and CDR2 is YDEGEE in the germline V gene. This CDR3 has 15 residues. The CDR3 region has the DNA TGTGCCAGCAGCCTGGGACAGGGGATGTACAATGAGCAGTTCTTC. It is translated as CASSLGQGMYNEQFF.

This clone occurred a few times. The chain uses TRBV6-1 and TRBJ1-1, with a tentative D call TRBD1 (5 bases). CDR3 length equals 14 residues. The V gene's germline CDR1 is MNHNS and CDR2 SASEGT. V lost 10 bases and J 4 bases, leaving 19 bases between the germline ends. CDR3 bases: TGTGCCACCAAACGCGGGGAGGGGAGCACTGAAGCTTTCTTT. This gives the protein CATKRGEGSTEAFF.